The 26 T cell receptor beta chains listed next were all sequenced from one sample in a study of blood T cell repertoires in COVID-19. This table comes from immunoSEQ multiplex PCR, and its TCRdb copy is limited to in-frame clones, with some not included. The data hold roughly 250,000 clones, with 80% to 90% observed a single time. The source material was peripheral blood. These receptors came from a woman aged 40 to 50 with acute or convalescent COVID-19.

The chain couples TRBV7-3 to TRBJ1-6; 8 positions match TRBD1. Unmatched junction bases numbered 8, after V lost 5 bases and J lost 8 bases. This CDR3 has 15 residues. The V gene's germline CDR1 is SGHTA and CDR2 FQGTGA. CDR3 DNA: TGTGCCAGCAGCCAGACAGGGGCGGGCGATTCACCCCTCCACTTT. Amino acids: CASSQTGAGDSPLHF.

The chain couples TRBV19 to TRBJ1-1; D is possibly TRBD1 (6 bases). CDR1 and CDR2 (germline): LNHDA, SQIVND (reference sequence). The CDR3 runs 14 residues. V dropped 5 bases and J dropped 1 base, with 11 bases sitting between them. CDR3 residues: CASSYRAANTEAFF. CDR3 bases: TGTGCCAGTAGTTACAGGGCGGCGAACACTGAAGCTTTCTTT.

The chain carries TRBV9 and TRBJ1-2, with D hard to call. The V gene's germline CDR1 is SGDLS and CDR2 YYNGEE. The CDR3 contains 12 residues. V was shortened by 2 bases and J by 4 bases, with 6 bases between the two germline ends. CDR3 DNA: TGTGCCAGCAGCGTTACAGCCTATGGCTACACCTTC. This translates into CASSVTAYGYTF.

The chain couples TRBV29-1 to TRBJ2-7; 8 positions agree with TRBD1. Trimming at V came to 3 bases and at J to 2 bases, leaving 6 bases not matched to a gene. Germline values: CDR1 SQVTM, CDR2 ANQGSEA. The CDR3 loop spans 14 amino acids. This chain's CDR3 is CSVDGQGAPYEQYV. The CDR3 DNA reads TGCAGCGTTGACGGGCAGGGGGCCCCCTACGAGCAGTACGTC.

V and J are TRBV5-1 and TRBJ2-6, with 10 bases fitting TRBD1. Per germline, CDR1 SGHRS and CDR2 YFSETQ. J was trimmed by 2 bases and V by 1 base; bases with no gene match: 6. This CDR3 is built from 18 residues. The CDR3 sequence: CASSLRQGAPTGANVLTF. CDR3 DNA sequence: TGCGCCAGCAGCTTGCGACAGGGGGCGCCAACTGGGGCCAACGTCCTGACTTTC.

This clone was counted once. The rearrangement uses TRBV18 and TRBJ2-4; 13 nucleotides match TRBD2. The CDR3 spans 20 residues. Trimming cost V 6 bases and J 1 base; bases outside gene matches: 15. Germline loops: CDR1 KGHSH, CDR2 LQKENI. The CDR3 reads CASSREQLAGGPRAKNIQYF. In DNA form, the CDR3 reads TGTGCCAGCTCCCGCGAGCAACTAGCGGGGGGGCCTAGGGCCAAAAACATTCAGTACTTC. Together with reference TRBV18 and TRBJ2-4, the CDR3 gives the full variable domain: NAGVMQNPRHLVRRRGQEARLRCSPMKGHSHVYWYRQLPEEGLKFMVYLQKENIIDESGMPKERFSAEFPKEGPSILRIQQVVRGDSAAYFCASSREQLAGGPRAKNIQYFGAGTRLSVL.

This CDR3 reads CASGGDTSTGELFF. The CDR3 DNA reads TGTGCCAGCGGGGGGGACACCTCCACCGGGGAGCTGTTTTTT. The J gene is TRBJ2-2, the V gene TRBV2; D is perhaps TRBD2 (7 bases). Trimming pared 8 bases from V and 4 bases from J, leaving 14 bases between. Looked up from germline, CDR1 is SNHLY and CDR2 is FYNNEI. The CDR3 contains 14 residues.

The chain links TRBV7-9 to TRBJ1-2; D is possibly TRBD1 (5 bases). Trimming left V 5 bases short and J 7 bases short, with 11 bases between. CDR3 length: 12 residues. Germline CDR1 and CDR2: SEHNR and FQNEAQ (reference sequence). The CDR3 is CASSRTTGGYTF. The CDR3 nucleotides are TGTGCCAGCAGCCGGACAACTGGTGGCTACACCTTC. Using reference TRBV7-9 and TRBJ1-2 for the parts outside the CDR3, the full variable domain is DTGVSQNPRHKITKRGQNVTFRCDPISEHNRLYWYRQTLGQGPEFLTYFQNEAQLEKSRLLSDRFSAERPKGSFSTLEIQRTEQGDSAMYLCASSRTTGGYTFGSGTRLTVV.

This chain joins TRBV5-1 and TRBJ1-2; 11 bases fit TRBD1. Trimming at V came to 5 bases and at J to 4 bases, leaving 7 bases not matched to a gene. Germline CDR1 is SGHRS and CDR2 is YFSETQ. CDR3 size: 15 residues. The DNA for the CDR3 is TGCGCCAGCAGTCAGGGACAGGGGGGAATCTATGGCTACACCTTC. As protein: CASSQGQGGIYGYTF.

This clone was recorded once. The chain carries TRBV5-1 and TRBJ1-2; no reliable D call. CDR1 is SGHRS and CDR2 is YFSETQ in the germline V gene. Trimming removed 0 bases at V and 6 bases at J, with 9 bases between. This CDR3 spans 13 amino acids. CDR3 coding DNA: TGCGCCAGCAGCTTGGTAGCCCCCAATGGCTACACCTTC. The encoded protein is CASSLVAPNGYTF.

The chain couples TRBV5-1 to TRBJ2-3; D gene uncertain. From germline, CDR1 is SGHRS and CDR2 YFSETQ. This CDR3 is 12 amino acids long. Trimming cost V 2 bases and J 4 bases, with 5 bases left between them. The CDR3 sequence is CASSLISDTQYF. CDR3 nucleotides: TGCGCCAGCAGCTTAATATCAGATACGCAGTATTTT.

The chain couples TRBV4-1 to TRBJ1-2; D is uncertain. V lost 0 bases and J 6 bases, leaving 14 bases between the germline ends. The germline CDR1 and CDR2 sequences are MGHRA and YSYEKL. This CDR3 has 15 residues. The CDR3 nucleotides read TGCGCCAGCAGCCAAGAACTAGGAACGGCTCATGGCTACACCTTC. Amino acids: CASSQELGTAHGYTF.

The chain is built from TRBV6-5 and TRBJ2-2, with D perhaps TRBD2 (5 bases). The CDR3 consists of 14 residues. Trimming removed 7 bases at V and 5 bases at J, with 14 bases between. The V gene's germline CDR1 is MNHEY and CDR2 SVGAGI. CDR3: CASNLAGPTGELFF. The CDR3 DNA reads as TGTGCCAGCAACCTAGCTGGCCCTACCGGGGAGCTGTTTTTT.

This clone was observed a single time. The chain carries TRBV11-2 and TRBJ2-7; a weak D match, TRBD1 (6 bases). The CDR3 has 12 residues. Germline values: CDR1 SGHAT, CDR2 FQNNGV. Trimming pared 3 bases from V and 6 bases from J, leaving 9 bases between. CDR3 amino acids: CASSLGAGEQYV. The CDR3 bases are TGTGCCAGCAGCTTGGGGGCGGGCGAGCAGTACGTC.

This rearrangement joins TRBV12-5 to TRBJ2-7; tentatively, D is TRBD1 (5 bases). The V gene lost 4 bases and the J gene lost 1 base, with 20 bases spanning the gap. The V gene's germline CDR1 is LGHNT and CDR2 FRNRAP. CDR3 length: 17 amino acids. The CDR3 here is CASGYQLSDMTSYEQYV. The DNA for the CDR3 is TGTGCTAGTGGTTACCAGTTGTCGGACATGACGTCCTACGAGCAGTACGTC.

The chain links TRBV30 to TRBJ2-5; 8 bases match TRBD1. Germline V CDR1 and CDR2: GTSNPN, SVGIG (reference sequence). After removal of 4 bases from V and 2 bases from J, the junction contained 9 bases not matched to a gene. The length of the CDR3 is 15 residues. The CDR3 reads CAWTTWTGRQETQYF. The CDR3 DNA reads TGTGCCTGGACCACCTGGACAGGGCGGCAAGAGACCCAGTACTTC.

This clone was counted between two and nine times. The rearrangement uses TRBV7-8 and TRBJ1-2; D is uncertain. This CDR3 spans 14 amino acids. Germline assignment: CDR1 SGHVS and CDR2 FQNEAQ. The ends were cut back, 5 bases at V and 6 bases at J, with 16 bases in the middle. CDR3 residues: CASSIYQTGDGYTF. CDR3 in DNA: TGTGCCAGCAGCATCTATCAGACCGGAGATGGCTACACCTTC.

The V gene is TRBV12-5, the J gene TRBJ1-1, with 10 bases fitting TRBD1. J gave up 7 bases and V 5 bases, and 7 bases lay outside the gene matches. CDR1 LGHNT and CDR2 FRNRAP come from the germline V gene. This CDR3 has 14 residues. CDR3 bases: TGTGCTAGTGGTCCAACGACAGGGGGCAATGAAGCTTTCTTT. This sequence encodes CASGPTTGGNEAFF.

In DNA, the CDR3 is TGTGCCAGCAGGCGGGCAGGGGTGGGCGAAACTGAAGCTTTCTTT. It yields the protein CASRRAGVGETEAFF. The chain recombines TRBV6-5 with TRBJ1-1, with a possible D match to TRBD1 (6 bases). V gave up 6 bases and J gave up 5 bases, with 19 bases separating them. The germline V gene encodes CDR1 MNHEY and CDR2 SVGAGI. The CDR3 length is 15 residues.

J is TRBJ1-4 and V is TRBV2; 7 bases agree with TRBD1. V shed 5 bases and J 4 bases; nucleotides not matched to a gene: 4. This CDR3 comprises 14 residues. The V gene's germline CDR1 is SNHLY and CDR2 FYNNEI. The CDR3 nucleotides read TGTGCCAGCAGTCGGGACAGCCTTAATGAAAAACTGTTTTTT. Its translation is CASSRDSLNEKLFF.

This chain joins TRBV25-1 and TRBJ1-1; 8 bases match TRBD1. With 5 bases clipped from V and 1 base from J, the junction kept 15 bases outside the gene matches. The V gene's germline CDR1 is MGHDK and CDR2 SYGVNS. The CDR3 length is 18 residues. The CDR3 nucleotides are TGTGCCAGCAGTCACATAGGGACAGGAGTTGGGAGGAACACTGAAGCTTTCTTT. This codes for CASSHIGTGVGRNTEAFF.

The chain recombines TRBV18 with TRBJ2-1, with 9 nucleotides matching TRBD1. Germline trimming cut 5 bases from V and 9 bases from J; bases unmatched to any gene: 11. The CDR3 sequence is 15 residues long. The germline CDR1 and CDR2 sequences are KGHSH and LQKENI. CDR3 sequence reads: CASSGTGQGFVEQFF. The CDR3 bases are TGTGCCAGCTCAGGCACGGGACAGGGTTTCGTTGAGCAGTTCTTC.

This chain links TRBV6-5 with TRBJ1-2; 8 bases are shared with TRBD1. V lost 4 bases to trimming and J lost 8 bases; unmatched junction nucleotides: 6. CDR1 and CDR2 (germline): MNHEY, SVGAGI. The CDR3 is made up of 13 amino acids. In nucleotides, the CDR3 is TGTGCCAGCAGTTTCGGACAGGGAGGGGGCTACACCTTC. The encoded protein is CASSFGQGGGYTF.

This chain uses TRBV6-2 or TRBV6-3 with TRBJ2-3; TRBD2 aligns across 7 bases. Trimming cost V 6 bases and J 3 bases; bases outside gene matches: 9. Germline lookup yields CDR1 MNHEY and CDR2 SVGEGT. The CDR3 has 15 residues. In DNA, the CDR3 is TGTGCCAGCAGCCTACTAGCGTTGGAGACAGATACGCAGTATTTT. This sequence encodes CASSLLALETDTQYF.

V gene TRBV4-1 combines with J gene TRBJ1-6, with a tentative D call TRBD1 (6 bases). Per germline, CDR1 MGHRA and CDR2 YSYEKL. V was clipped by 0 bases and J by 1 base, with 10 bases between them. This CDR3 comprises 17 residues. Here the CDR3 DNA reads TGCGCCAGCAGCCAAGACCAGGGGTCTTCCTATAATTCACCCCTCCACTTT. It yields the protein CASSQDQGSSYNSPLHF.

On this clone itself: The junction differs from germline at one of its ends, possibly a read error. This rearrangement joins TRBV27 to TRBJ1-3; D not resolved. Germline values: CDR1 MNHEY, CDR2 SMNVEV (reference sequence). This CDR3 spans 17 amino acids. Here the CDR3 reads CTSSPIGLSSSGNTIYF. DNA of the CDR3: TGTACCAGCAGTCCTATTGGGCTGTCGAGCTCTGGAAACACCATATATTTT.